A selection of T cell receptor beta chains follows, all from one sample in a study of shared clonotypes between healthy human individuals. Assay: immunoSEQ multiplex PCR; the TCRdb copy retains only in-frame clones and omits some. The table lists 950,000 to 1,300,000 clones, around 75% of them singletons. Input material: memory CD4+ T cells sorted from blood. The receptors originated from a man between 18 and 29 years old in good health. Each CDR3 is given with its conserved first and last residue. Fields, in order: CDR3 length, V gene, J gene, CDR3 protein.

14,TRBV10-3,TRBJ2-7,CAISEHTMVYEQYF
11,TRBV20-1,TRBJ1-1,CSAGWGTEAFF
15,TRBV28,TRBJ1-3,CASSLTRTGGNTIYF
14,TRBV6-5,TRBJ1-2,CASSYSRGDYGYTF
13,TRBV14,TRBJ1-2,CASSRDSYYGYTF
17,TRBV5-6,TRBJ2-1,CASSSGSHNFTYNEQFF
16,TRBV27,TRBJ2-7,CASSFGATGDPYEQYF
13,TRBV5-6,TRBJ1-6,CASSSGGYSPLHF
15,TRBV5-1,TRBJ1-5,CASSRTGDGNQPQHF
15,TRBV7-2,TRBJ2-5,CASSSRAGEGETQYF
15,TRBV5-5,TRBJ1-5,CASSLWGDTYQPQHF
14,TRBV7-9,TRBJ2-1,CASSFTGTSSEQFF
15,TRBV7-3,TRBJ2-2,CASSPGASNTGELFF
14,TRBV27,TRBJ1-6,CASSEQGAWDPLHF
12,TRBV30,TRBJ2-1,CAWSLVYNEQFF
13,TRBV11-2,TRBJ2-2,CASSLGALGELFF
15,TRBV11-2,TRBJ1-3,CASSLGTAAGNTIYF
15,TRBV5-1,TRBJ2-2,CASSLGRGNTGELFF
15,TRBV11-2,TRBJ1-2,CASSPRQGANYGYTF
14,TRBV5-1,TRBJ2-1,CASSLRQGGGEQFF
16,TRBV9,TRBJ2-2,CASSVGEGGNTGELFF
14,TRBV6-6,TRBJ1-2,CASSYGTGNYGYTF
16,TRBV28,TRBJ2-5,CASRSGGRSMAETQYF
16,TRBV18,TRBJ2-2,CASSPQDKRITGELFF
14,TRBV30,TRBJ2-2,CAWSWGYNTGELFF
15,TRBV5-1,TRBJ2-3,CASSPRTGGSDTQYF
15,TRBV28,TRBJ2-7,CASSQQDRGRYEQYF
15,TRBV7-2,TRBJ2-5,CASSPLAGGRETQYF
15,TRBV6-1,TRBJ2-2,CASRRSTGNTGELFF
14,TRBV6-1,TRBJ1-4,CASRVGTANEKLFF
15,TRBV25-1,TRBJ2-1,CASSDSGGIYNEQFF
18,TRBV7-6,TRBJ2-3,CASSLSSWGLSSTDTQYF
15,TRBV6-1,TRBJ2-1,CASRETSGGANEQFF
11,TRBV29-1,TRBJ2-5,CSVDVRKTQYF
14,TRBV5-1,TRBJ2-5,CASSLGQGGETQYF